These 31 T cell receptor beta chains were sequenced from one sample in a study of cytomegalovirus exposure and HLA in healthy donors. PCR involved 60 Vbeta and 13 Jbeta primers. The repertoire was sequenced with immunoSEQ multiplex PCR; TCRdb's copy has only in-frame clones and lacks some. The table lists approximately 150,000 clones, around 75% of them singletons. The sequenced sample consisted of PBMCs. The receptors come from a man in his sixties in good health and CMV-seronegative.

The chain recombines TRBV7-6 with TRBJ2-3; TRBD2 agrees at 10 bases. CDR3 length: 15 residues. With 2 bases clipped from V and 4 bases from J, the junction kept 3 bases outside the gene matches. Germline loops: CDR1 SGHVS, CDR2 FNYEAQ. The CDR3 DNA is TGTGCCAGCAGCTTACTAGCGGGAGTAGCAGATACGCAGTATTTT. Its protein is CASSLLAGVADTQYF.

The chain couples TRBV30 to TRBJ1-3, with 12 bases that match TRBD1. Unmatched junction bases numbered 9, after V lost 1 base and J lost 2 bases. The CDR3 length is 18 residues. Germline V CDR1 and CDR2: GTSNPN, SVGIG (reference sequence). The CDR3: CAWSDRRDRGLAGNTIYF. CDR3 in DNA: TGTGCCTGGAGTGACCGGAGGGACAGGGGGCTGGCTGGAAACACCATATATTTT.

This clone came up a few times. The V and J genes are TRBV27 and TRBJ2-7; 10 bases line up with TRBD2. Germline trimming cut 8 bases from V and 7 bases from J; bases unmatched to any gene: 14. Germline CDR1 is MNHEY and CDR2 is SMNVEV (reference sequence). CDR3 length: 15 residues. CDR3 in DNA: TGTGCCAGCCGGGAACAGGGACTAGCGAGGGGGGAGCAGTACTTC. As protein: CASREQGLARGEQYF.

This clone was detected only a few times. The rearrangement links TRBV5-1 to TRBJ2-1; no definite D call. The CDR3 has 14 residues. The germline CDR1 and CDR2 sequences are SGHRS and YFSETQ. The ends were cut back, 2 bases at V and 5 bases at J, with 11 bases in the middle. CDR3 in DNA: TGCGCCAGCAGCTTCAGGTTTGGGCACAATGAGCAGTTCTTC. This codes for CASSFRFGHNEQFF.

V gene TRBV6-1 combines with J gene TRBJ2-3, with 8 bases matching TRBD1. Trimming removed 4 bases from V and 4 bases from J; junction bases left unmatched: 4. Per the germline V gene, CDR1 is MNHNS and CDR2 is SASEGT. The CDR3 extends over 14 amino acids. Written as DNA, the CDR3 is TGTGCCAGCAGTGTGGACAGGGCGGCAGATACGCAGTATTTT. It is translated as CASSVDRAADTQYF.

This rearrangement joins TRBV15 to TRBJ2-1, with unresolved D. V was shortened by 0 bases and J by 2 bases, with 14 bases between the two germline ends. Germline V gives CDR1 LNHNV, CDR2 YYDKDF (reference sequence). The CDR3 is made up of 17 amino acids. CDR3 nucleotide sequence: TGTGCCACCAGCAGAGATAGCCGCAAAAGGACCTACAATGAGCAGTTCTTC. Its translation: CATSRDSRKRTYNEQFF. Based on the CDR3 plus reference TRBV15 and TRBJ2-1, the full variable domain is DAMVIQNPRYQVTQFGKPVTLSCSQTLNHNVMYWYQQKSSQAPKLLFHYYDKDFNNEADTPDNFQSRRPNTSFCFLDIRSPGLGDTAMYLCATSRDSRKRTYNEQFFGPGTRLTVL.

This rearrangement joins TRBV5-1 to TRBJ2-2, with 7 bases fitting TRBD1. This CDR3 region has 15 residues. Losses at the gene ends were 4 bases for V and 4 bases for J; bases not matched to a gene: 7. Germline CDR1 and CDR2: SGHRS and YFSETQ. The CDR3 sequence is CASSTRTGSTGELFF. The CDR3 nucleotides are TGCGCCAGCAGCACGCGGACAGGCTCCACCGGGGAGCTGTTTTTT.

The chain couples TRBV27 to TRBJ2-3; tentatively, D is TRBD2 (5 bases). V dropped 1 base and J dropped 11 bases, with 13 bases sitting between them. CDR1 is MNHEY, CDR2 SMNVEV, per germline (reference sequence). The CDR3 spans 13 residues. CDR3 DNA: TGTGCCAGCAGTTTATGGGCTGGGAGAGAGCAGTATTTT. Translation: CASSLWAGREQYF.

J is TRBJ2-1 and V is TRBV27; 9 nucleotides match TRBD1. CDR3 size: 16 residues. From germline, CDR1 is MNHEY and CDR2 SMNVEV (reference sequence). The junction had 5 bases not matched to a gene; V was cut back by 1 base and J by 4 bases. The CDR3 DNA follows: TGTGCCAGCAGTTTATTAGGGACAGGGATTTACAATGAGCAGTTCTTC. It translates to CASSLLGTGIYNEQFF.

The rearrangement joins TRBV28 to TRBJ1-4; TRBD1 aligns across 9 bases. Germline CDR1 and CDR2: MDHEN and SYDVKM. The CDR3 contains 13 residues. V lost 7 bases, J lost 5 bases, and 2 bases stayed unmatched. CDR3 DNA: TGTGCCAGCAAAGGACAGGGGAATGAAAAACTGTTTTTT. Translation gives CASKGQGNEKLFF.

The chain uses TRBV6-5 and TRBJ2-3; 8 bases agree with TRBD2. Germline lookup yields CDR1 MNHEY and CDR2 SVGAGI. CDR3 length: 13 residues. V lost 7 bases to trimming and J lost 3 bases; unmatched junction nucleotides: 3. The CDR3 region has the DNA TGTGCCAGCACTCGGGGGGGAACAGATACGCAGTATTTT. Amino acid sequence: CASTRGGTDTQYF.

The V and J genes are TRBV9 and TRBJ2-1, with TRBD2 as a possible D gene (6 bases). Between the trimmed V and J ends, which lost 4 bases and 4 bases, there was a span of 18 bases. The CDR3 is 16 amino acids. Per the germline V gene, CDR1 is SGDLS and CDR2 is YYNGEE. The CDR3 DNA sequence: TGTGCCAGCAGCCAGATGGGACTGGGGATTTACAATGAGCAGTTCTTC. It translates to CASSQMGLGIYNEQFF.

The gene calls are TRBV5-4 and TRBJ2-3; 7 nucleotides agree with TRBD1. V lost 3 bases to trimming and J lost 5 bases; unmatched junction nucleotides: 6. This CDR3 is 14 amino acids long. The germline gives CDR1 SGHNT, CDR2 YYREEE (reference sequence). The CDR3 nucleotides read TGTGCCAGCAGCTCCACAGGGGTGGAAGATACGCAGTATTTT. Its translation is CASSSTGVEDTQYF.

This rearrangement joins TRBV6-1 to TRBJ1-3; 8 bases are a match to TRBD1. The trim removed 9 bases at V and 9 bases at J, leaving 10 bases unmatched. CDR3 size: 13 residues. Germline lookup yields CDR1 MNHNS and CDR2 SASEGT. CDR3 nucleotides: TGTGCCAGTCTCGGACAGGGTTTCGGCACCATATATTTT. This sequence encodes CASLGQGFGTIYF.

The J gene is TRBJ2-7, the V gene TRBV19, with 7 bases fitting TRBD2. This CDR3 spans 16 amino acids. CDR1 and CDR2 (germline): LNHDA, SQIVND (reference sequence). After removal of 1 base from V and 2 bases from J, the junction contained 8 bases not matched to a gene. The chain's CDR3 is CASSIGGLAEAYEQYF. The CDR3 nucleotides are TGTGCCAGTAGTATAGGGGGCCTAGCGGAAGCCTACGAGCAGTACTTC.

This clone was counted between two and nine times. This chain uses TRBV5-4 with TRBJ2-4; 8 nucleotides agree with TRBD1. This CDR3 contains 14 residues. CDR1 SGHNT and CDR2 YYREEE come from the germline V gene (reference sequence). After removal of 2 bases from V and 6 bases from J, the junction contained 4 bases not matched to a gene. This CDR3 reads CASSFGRGPNIQYF. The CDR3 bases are TGTGCCAGCAGCTTCGGCAGGGGGCCAAACATTCAGTACTTC.

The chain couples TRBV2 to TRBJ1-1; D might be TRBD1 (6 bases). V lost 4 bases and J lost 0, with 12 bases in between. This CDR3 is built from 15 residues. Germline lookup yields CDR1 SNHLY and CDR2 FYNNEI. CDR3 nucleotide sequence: TGTGCCAGCAGTGTAGGACAGCTCATGAACACTGAAGCTTTCTTT. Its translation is CASSVGQLMNTEAFF.

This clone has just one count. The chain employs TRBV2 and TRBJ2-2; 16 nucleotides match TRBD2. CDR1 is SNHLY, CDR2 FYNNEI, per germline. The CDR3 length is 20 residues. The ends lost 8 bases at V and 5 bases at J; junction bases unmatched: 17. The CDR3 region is CASFIAAGLAGGMGTGELFF. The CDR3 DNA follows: TGTGCCAGCTTTATCGCAGCGGGACTAGCGGGAGGGATGGGGACCGGGGAGCTGTTTTTT.

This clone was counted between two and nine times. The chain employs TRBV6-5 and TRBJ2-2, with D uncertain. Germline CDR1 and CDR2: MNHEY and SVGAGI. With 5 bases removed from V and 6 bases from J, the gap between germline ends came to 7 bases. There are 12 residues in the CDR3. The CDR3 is CASSTNPGELFF. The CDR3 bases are TGTGCCAGCAGTACAAATCCCGGGGAGCTGTTTTTT.

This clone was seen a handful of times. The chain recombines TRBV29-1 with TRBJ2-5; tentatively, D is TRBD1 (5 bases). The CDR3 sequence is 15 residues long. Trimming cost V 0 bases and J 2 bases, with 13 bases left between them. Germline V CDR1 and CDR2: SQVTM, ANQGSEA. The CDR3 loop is CSVEEWARAQETQYF. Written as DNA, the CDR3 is TGCAGCGTTGAAGAATGGGCCAGGGCGCAAGAGACCCAGTACTTC.

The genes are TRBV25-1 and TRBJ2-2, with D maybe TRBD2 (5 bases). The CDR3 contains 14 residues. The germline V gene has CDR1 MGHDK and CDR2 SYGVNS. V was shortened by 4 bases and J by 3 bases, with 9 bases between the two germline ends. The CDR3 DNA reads TGTGCCAGCAGTGCCGGACTTGACACCGGGGAGCTGTTTTTT. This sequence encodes CASSAGLDTGELFF.

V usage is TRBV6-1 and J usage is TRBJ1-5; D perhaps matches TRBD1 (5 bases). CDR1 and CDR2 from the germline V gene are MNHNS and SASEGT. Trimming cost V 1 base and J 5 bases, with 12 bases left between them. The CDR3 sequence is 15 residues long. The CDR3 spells CASSEGGGEYQPQHF. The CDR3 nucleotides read TGTGCCAGCAGTGAAGGGGGCGGTGAATATCAGCCCCAGCATTTT.

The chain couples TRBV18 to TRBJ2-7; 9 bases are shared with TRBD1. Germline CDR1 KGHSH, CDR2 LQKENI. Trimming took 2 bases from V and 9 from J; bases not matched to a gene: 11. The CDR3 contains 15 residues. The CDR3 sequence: CASSPDWDRALGQYF. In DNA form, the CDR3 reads TGTGCCAGCTCACCAGATTGGGACAGGGCCCTAGGGCAGTACTTC.

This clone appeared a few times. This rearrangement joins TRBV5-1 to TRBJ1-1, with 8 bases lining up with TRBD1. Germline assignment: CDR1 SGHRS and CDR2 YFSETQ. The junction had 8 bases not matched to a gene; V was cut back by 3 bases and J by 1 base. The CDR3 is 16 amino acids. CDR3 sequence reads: CASSSPQGARNTEAFF. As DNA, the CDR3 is TGCGCCAGCAGCTCTCCTCAGGGGGCCCGGAACACTGAAGCTTTCTTT.

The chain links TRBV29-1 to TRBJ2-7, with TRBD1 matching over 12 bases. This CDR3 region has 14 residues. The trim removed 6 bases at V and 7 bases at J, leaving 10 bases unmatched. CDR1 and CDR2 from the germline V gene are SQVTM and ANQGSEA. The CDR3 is CSVRSGQGAWEQYF. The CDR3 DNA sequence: TGCAGCGTCAGATCGGGACAGGGGGCGTGGGAGCAGTACTTC.

CDR3 nucleotides: TGTGCCAGCAGTGGTCGGGGGGCGCCCCCTGAAGCTTTCTTT. Translated, it gives CASSGRGAPPEAFF. The chain joins TRBV2 to TRBJ1-1; D perhaps matches TRBD1 (6 bases). The V end lost 4 bases, the J end lost 6 bases, and 15 bases lay between the germline ends. This CDR3 has 14 amino acids. Germline V gene sequence: CDR1 SNHLY, CDR2 FYNNEI.

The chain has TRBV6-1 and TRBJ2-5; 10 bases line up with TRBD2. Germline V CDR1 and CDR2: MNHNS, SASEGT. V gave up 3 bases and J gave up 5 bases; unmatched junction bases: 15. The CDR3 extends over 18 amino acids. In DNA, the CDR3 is TGTGCCAGCAGTGACGAGAGGCTAGCGGGAGAGGGCTGGGAGACCCAGTACTTC. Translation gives CASSDERLAGEGWETQYF.

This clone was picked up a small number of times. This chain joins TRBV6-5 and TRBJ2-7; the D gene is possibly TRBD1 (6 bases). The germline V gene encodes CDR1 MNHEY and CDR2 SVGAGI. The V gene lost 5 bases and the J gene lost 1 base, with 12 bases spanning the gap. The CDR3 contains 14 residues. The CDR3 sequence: CASSRQAASYEQYF. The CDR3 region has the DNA TGTGCCAGCAGTCGACAGGCTGCTTCCTACGAGCAGTACTTC.

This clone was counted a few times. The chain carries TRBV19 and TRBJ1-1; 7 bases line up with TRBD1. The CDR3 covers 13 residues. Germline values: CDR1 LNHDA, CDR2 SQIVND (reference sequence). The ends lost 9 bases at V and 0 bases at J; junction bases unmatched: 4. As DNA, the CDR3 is TGTGCCAGCAGGGGGACTTTGAACACTGAAGCTTTCTTT. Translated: CASRGTLNTEAFF.

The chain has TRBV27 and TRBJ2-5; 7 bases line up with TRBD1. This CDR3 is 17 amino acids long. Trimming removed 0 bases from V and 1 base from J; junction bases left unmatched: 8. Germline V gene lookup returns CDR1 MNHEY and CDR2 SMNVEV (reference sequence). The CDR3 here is CASSLSAQDRFQETQYF. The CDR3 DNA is TGTGCCAGCAGTTTATCGGCCCAGGACAGGTTCCAAGAGACCCAGTACTTC.

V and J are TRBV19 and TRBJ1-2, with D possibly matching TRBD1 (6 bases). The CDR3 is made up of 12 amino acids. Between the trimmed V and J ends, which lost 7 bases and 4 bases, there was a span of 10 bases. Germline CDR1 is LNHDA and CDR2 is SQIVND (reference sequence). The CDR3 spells CASKTGSYGYTF. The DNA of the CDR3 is TGTGCCAGTAAAACAGGGAGCTATGGCTACACCTTC.